This entry lists 8 T cell receptor beta chains sequenced from one sample in a study of tumor-infiltrating lymphocytes in primary liver carcinoma. Without any cell sorting, about 18-31 mg of bulk tissue yielded co-extracted RNA and DNA. With a constant-region primer, TCR beta cDNA was made from approximately 520 ng of total RNA. Nested multiplex PCR, run for three rounds with slightly modified ARM-PCR, yielded TCR beta libraries. In the first two PCR rounds, TRBV1-TRBV30 forward primers were paired with a C-beta reverse primer, and each round lasted 10 cycles. One entry per CDR3 protein results from TCRdb running MiXCR on the multiplex PCR reads. Of about 120,000 distinct CDR3 sequences detected, 50% to 65% appear once; the ten largest clones hold around 8.5%. Specimen: liver tumor tissue from sampling region 1. Subset specified: tumor region T1, superior pole. The receptors stem from a woman aged 60 to 75 with primary liver carcinoma and hepatitis B virus infection.

For this clonotype: Sequence at one end of the junction differs from germline and may be a read error. This chain links TRBV14 with TRBJ2-5; no definite D call. This CDR3 is built from 15 residues. Germline values: CDR1 SGHDN, CDR2 FVKESK. The CDR3 here is CASSHYYSSRKTQHF. CDR3 DNA: TGTGCCAGCAGCCACTATTACTCCTCTCGGAAGACCCAGCACTTC.

This clonotype turned up a few times. This may be a read error, as it is one base from a much larger clone. The V call is TRBV4-1, the J call TRBJ2-7; no firm D call. The ends were cut back, 6 bases at V and 3 bases at J, with 12 bases in the middle. The CDR3 sequence is 13 residues long. Germline lookup yields CDR1 MGHRA and CDR2 YSYEKL. The CDR3 protein is CASRGNGHYEQYF. The CDR3 bases are TGCGCCAGCAGGGGGAACGGCCACTACGAGCAGTACTTC.

This clonotype was counted at least ten times. The J gene is TRBJ1-5, the V gene TRBV29-1, with TRBD1 as a possible D gene (6 bases). V lost 4 bases and J lost 2, with 15 bases in between. CDR1 is SQVTM, CDR2 ANQGSEA, per germline. This CDR3 has 15 residues. CDR3 bases: TGCAGCGTTGTCATCGGGGGCACGGGCAATCAGCCCCAGCATTTT. The encoded protein is CSVVIGGTGNQPQHF.

Concerning this clonotype: Its ends do not fully match the called genes, so a read error is possible. The chain has TRBV28 and TRBJ2-5; tentative D call: TRBD2 (6 bases). Looked up from germline, CDR1 is MDHEN and CDR2 is SYDVKM. This CDR3 has 13 amino acids. The CDR3, as DNA: TGTGCCACCATAGGGACTTTCCAAGAGGCCCAGTACTTC. Translated: CATIGTFQEAQYF.

The chain links TRBV5-1 to TRBJ2-5; no clear D gene. V lost 0 bases and J 3 bases, leaving 6 bases between the germline ends. Looked up from germline, CDR1 is SGHRS and CDR2 is YFSETQ. The CDR3 has 13 amino acids. The CDR3 sequence is CASSLGMEETQYF. CDR3 in DNA: TGCGCCAGCAGCTTGGGGATGGAAGAGACCCAGTACTTC.

Turning to this clonotype: A much larger clone is a single base away; this may be a read error. The V and J genes are TRBV4-2 and TRBJ1-2; possible D gene TRBD1, 6 bases. The CDR3 runs 14 residues. Germline loops: CDR1 LGHNA, CDR2 YNFKEQ. CDR3 loop: CASSQTGGEYGYAF. The CDR3 DNA reads TGTGCCAGCAGCCAAACCGGGGGCGAGTATGGCTACGCCTTC.

As regards this clonotype: The final CDR3 position lacks the conserved phenylalanine or tryptophan, pointing to a likely read error. This chain connects TRBV11-2 to TRBJ2-6, with D possibly matching TRBD1 (5 bases). CDR1 is SGHAT, CDR2 FQNNGV, per germline. This CDR3 region has 18 residues. The CDR3 nucleotides are TGTGTCAGCAGCTTATTCCCAGGGTCCCTGGGAGGGGCCAACGTCCTGACTTCC. Its protein product is CVSSLFPGSLGGANVLTS.

This clonotype turned up a few times. The DNA for the CDR3 is TGTGCCAGCAGTTCCCGAGGCTCTAGCGGGAAAGATGAGCAGTTCTTC. Its translation is CASSSRGSSGKDEQFF. The V call is TRBV28, the J call TRBJ2-1, with 9 bases lining up with TRBD2. The CDR3 is 16 amino acids. Germline loops: CDR1 MDHEN, CDR2 SYDVKM. After removal of 4 bases from V and 8 bases from J, the junction contained 12 bases not matched to a gene.